One and the same sample provided the 12 T cell receptor beta chains below, sequenced in a study of STAT3 mutations in large granular lymphocyte leukemia. Study-wide points: Every T-LGLL patient had at least one immunodominant TCRbeta clonotype.

Clones were sequenced by immunoSEQ multiplex PCR, and TCRdb holds only the in-frame ones, with some missing. This repertoire shows about 15,000 clones, 70% to 90% found once; its top ten account for approximately 8.1%. Antigens of these TCRs are unknown. Input material: peripheral blood mononuclear cells. These receptors came from a man aged 50 to 60 with T-cell large granular lymphocyte leukemia. Some clones in this sample may be carry-over from other donors' samples.

The rearrangement uses TRBV5-1 and TRBJ2-2, with D perhaps TRBD2 (6 bases). The length of the CDR3 is 15 residues. Germline V gene data show CDR1 as SGHRS and CDR2 as YFSETQ. The ends were cut back, 3 bases at V and 2 bases at J, with 11 bases in the middle. CDR3 nucleotide sequence: TGCGCCAGCAGCTCGTGGAGGGGTAACACCGGGGAGCTGTTTTTT. Translating it yields CASSSWRGNTGELFF.

The J gene is TRBJ2-2, the V gene TRBV9; possibly TRBD1 for D (7 bases). CDR3 length: 15 residues. V lost 4 bases, J lost 0 bases, and 10 bases lay in between. Germline assignment: CDR1 SGDLS and CDR2 YYNGEE. The CDR3 here is CASSPGGSNTGELFF. The CDR3 coding sequence is TGTGCCAGCAGCCCAGGGGGGTCGAACACCGGGGAGCTGTTTTTT.

This clone was counted only a few times. The chain links TRBV15 to TRBJ1-5; a weak D match, TRBD1 (6 bases). The V gene lost 0 bases and the J gene lost 5 bases, with 11 bases spanning the gap. This CDR3 spans 15 amino acids. Germline V CDR1 and CDR2: LNHNV, YYDKDF (reference sequence). The CDR3 spells CATSRDPGGHQPQHF. CDR3 in DNA: TGTGCCACCAGCAGAGATCCTGGGGGGCATCAGCCCCAGCATTTT.

V gene TRBV28 combines with J gene TRBJ2-4; the match to TRBD1 covers 7 bases. The J segment lost 6 bases and the V segment lost 5 bases, leaving 10 bases of the junction unmatched. Germline CDR1 reads MDHEN; CDR2 reads SYDVKM. The CDR3 is 15 residues long. The CDR3 reads CASSLYRGPLNIQYF. The CDR3 coding sequence is TGTGCCAGCAGTCTTTACAGGGGACCCTTAAACATTCAGTACTTC.

The rearrangement uses TRBV18 and TRBJ2-7; 12 bases agree with TRBD2. Losses at the gene ends were 4 bases for V and 2 bases for J; bases not matched to a gene: 6. Germline V gene sequence: CDR1 KGHSH, CDR2 LQKENI. There are 16 residues in the CDR3. CDR3 coding DNA: TGTGCCAGCTCACGACTAGCGGGAGAGAGGGCCTACGAGCAGTACTTC. It codes for CASSRLAGERAYEQYF.

The chain recombines TRBV2 with TRBJ2-3; TRBD2 aligns across 7 bases. The ends lost 4 bases at V and 2 bases at J; junction bases unmatched: 6. The germline V gene has CDR1 SNHLY and CDR2 FYNNEI. The CDR3 is 15 amino acids. The CDR3 DNA is TGTGCCAGCAGTGGCAGGCGGGGGTACACAGATACGCAGTATTTT. Its translation is CASSGRRGYTDTQYF.

The genes are TRBV27 and TRBJ2-3, with D uncertain. The CDR3 covers 16 residues. V lost 6 bases and J lost 0, with 16 bases in between. Germline assignment: CDR1 MNHEY and CDR2 SMNVEV (reference sequence). The CDR3 region has the DNA TGTGCCAGCAGCCACATCGCCGCAACGAGCACAGATACGCAGTATTTT. Translation gives CASSHIAATSTDTQYF.

The rearrangement uses TRBV30 and TRBJ2-7; 7 nucleotides agree with TRBD1. J lost 1 base, V lost 2 bases, and 5 bases had no gene match. This CDR3 comprises 14 residues. In germline, CDR1 is GTSNPN, CDR2 SVGIG (reference sequence). As DNA, the CDR3 is TGTGCCTGGAGTTCAACAGGGGTTTCCTACGAGCAGTACTTC. Translating it yields CAWSSTGVSYEQYF.

This chain uses TRBV4-1 with TRBJ2-7, with TRBD2 matching over 7 bases. From germline, CDR1 is MGHRA and CDR2 YSYEKL. V lost 5 bases to trimming and J lost 3 bases; unmatched junction nucleotides: 7. This CDR3 is 14 amino acids long. CDR3 loop: CASSVDGGGYEQYF. CDR3 nucleotide sequence: TGCGCCAGCAGCGTTGACGGCGGGGGCTACGAGCAGTACTTC.

The chain couples TRBV6-4 to TRBJ2-7; 8 bases line up with TRBD1. V was pared by 3 bases and J by 2 bases, with 6 bases of the junction left unmatched. Per the germline V gene, CDR1 is MRHNA and CDR2 is SNTAGT. The CDR3 covers 15 residues. The CDR3 DNA follows: TGTGCCAGCAGTGAATTCCAGGGGGCTACCTACGAGCAGTACTTC. This codes for CASSEFQGATYEQYF.

The V gene is TRBV19, the J gene TRBJ2-5; TRBD2 matches 8 bases. The junction had 13 bases not matched to a gene; V was cut back by 6 bases and J by 4 bases. The CDR3 has 16 amino acids. Germline CDR1 and CDR2: LNHDA and SQIVND (reference sequence). The CDR3 DNA is TGTGCCAGTAGGGACACTGGTAGCGGGGTGAGAGAGACCCAGTACTTC. Its translation is CASRDTGSGVRETQYF.

The DNA for the CDR3 is TGCGCCAGCAGCTTGGGAGGGACAGGCGGGGATCAGCCCCAGCATTTT. This translates into CASSLGGTGGDQPQHF. This chain uses TRBV5-1 with TRBJ1-5, with TRBD1 matching 8 bases. Losses at the gene ends were 0 bases for V and 5 bases for J; bases not matched to a gene: 7. Germline lookup yields CDR1 SGHRS and CDR2 YFSETQ. The CDR3 extends over 16 amino acids.